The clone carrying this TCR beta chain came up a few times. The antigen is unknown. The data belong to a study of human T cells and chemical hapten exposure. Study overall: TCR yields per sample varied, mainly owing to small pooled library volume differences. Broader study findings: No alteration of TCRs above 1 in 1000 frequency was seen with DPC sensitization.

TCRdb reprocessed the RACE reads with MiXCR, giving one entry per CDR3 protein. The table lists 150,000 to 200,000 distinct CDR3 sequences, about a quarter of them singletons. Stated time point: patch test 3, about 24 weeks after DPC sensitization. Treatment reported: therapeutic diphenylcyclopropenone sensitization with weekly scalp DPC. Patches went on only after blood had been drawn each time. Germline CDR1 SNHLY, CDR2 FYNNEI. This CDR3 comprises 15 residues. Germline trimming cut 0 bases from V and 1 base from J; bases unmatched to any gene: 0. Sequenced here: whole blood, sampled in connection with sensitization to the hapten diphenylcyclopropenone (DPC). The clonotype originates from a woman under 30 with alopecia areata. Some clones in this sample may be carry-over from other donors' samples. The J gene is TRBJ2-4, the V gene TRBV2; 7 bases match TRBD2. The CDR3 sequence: CASSEARGAKNIQYF. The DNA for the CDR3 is TGTGCCAGCAGTGAAGCGCGGGGGGCCAAAAACATTCAGTACTTC.